The 10 T cell receptor beta chains reported below all come from one sample, sequenced in a study of blood T cell repertoires in COVID-19. The data were produced by immunoSEQ multiplex PCR, yet TCRdb's version contains in-frame clones alone and is incomplete. The sample includes more than 300,000 clones, approximately 84% seen only once; the top ten take 8.5% to 12%. Material: PBMCs or T cells enriched from blood (not recorded which). These receptors all come from a woman younger than 30 who had recovered from COVID-19.

The rearrangement uses TRBV10-3 and TRBJ2-4, with 8 bases fitting TRBD2. Germline values: CDR1 ENHRY, CDR2 SYGVKD. The CDR3 spans 17 residues. Trimming cost V 5 bases and J 0 bases; bases outside gene matches: 9. For the CDR3, the DNA is TGTGCCATCAGTCTAGCGGGTCCCTCCGAAGCCAAAAACATTCAGTACTTC. Translated, it gives CAISLAGPSEAKNIQYF.

The J gene is TRBJ2-5, the V gene TRBV11-2, with D maybe TRBD2 (7 bases). CDR3 length equals 16 residues. In germline, CDR1 is SGHAT, CDR2 FQNNGV. V was pared by 8 bases and J by 5 bases, with 24 bases between. Here the CDR3 DNA reads TGTGCCAGCCGTCTGGGGAGGGGGAAGGTTGGGGAGACCCAGTACTTC. Protein: CASRLGRGKVGETQYF.

This clone has only one observation. This sequence joins TRBV5-3 and TRBJ2-7, with 7 bases fitting TRBD1. TRBV5-3 is noted as an ORF with a role that remains uncertain. V was clipped by 3 bases and J by 5 bases; unmatched bases: 29. This CDR3 has 21 residues. CDR3 bases: TGTGCCAGAAGCTCCCCTCTCCTCCGGGACAGCAAGGCCTTTTTTCTAAACGAGCAGTACTTC. Its protein is CARSSPLLRDSKAFFLNEQYF.

The chain recombines TRBV6-1 with TRBJ2-5, with 7 positions matching TRBD2. The CDR3 covers 17 residues. V was pared by 3 bases and J by 4 bases, with 14 bases of the junction left unmatched. Germline V gene data show CDR1 as MNHNS and CDR2 as SASEGT. In DNA, the CDR3 is TGTGCCAGCAGTGAGGGAGGGCGGCCAGGGTACGGAGAGACCCAGTACTTC. Encoded protein: CASSEGGRPGYGETQYF.

The table lists this clone with a few counts. The chain uses TRBV14 and TRBJ2-7; perhaps TRBD2 as D (5 bases). V dropped 2 bases and J dropped 5 bases, with 13 bases sitting between them. From germline, CDR1 is SGHDN and CDR2 FVKESK. This CDR3 is 14 amino acids long. The CDR3 DNA is TGTGCCAGCAGCCAAAAGCGGTGGTCTGACGAGCAGTACTTC. Its protein product is CASSQKRWSDEQYF. The full variable domain, in which reference TRBV14 and TRBJ2-7 provide the parts outside the CDR3, is EAGVTQFPSHSVIEKGQTVTLRCDPISGHDNLYWYRRVMGKEIKFLLHFVKESKQDESGMPNNRFLAERTGGTYSTLKVQPAELEDSGVYFCASSQKRWSDEQYFGPGTRLTVT.

The gene calls are TRBV5-8 and TRBJ1-5; a weak D match, TRBD1 (5 bases). The CDR3 is made up of 15 amino acids. The V gene lost 1 base and the J gene lost 5 bases, with 13 bases spanning the gap. The germline V gene has CDR1 SGHTS and CDR2 YDEGEE. CDR3 residues: CASSLYRGIHQPQHF. CDR3 DNA sequence: TGTGCCAGCAGCTTGTATAGGGGAATTCATCAGCCCCAGCATTTT. The full variable domain, with the rest looked up from reference TRBV5-8 and TRBJ1-5, is EAGVTQSPTHLIKTRGQQATLRCSPISGHTSVYWYQQALGLGLQFLLWYDEGEERNRGNFPPRFSGRQFPNYSSELNVNALELEDSALYLCASSLYRGIHQPQHFGDGTRLSIL.

V and J are TRBV27 and TRBJ2-1; TRBD2 might be the D (6 bases). V lost 7 bases, J lost 8 bases, and 18 bases lay in between. Germline CDR1 is MNHEY and CDR2 is SMNVEV (reference sequence). This CDR3 contains 14 residues. DNA for the CDR3: TGTGCCAGCATGAGTATACTAGCAATCGATGAGCAGTTCTTC. Protein: CASMSILAIDEQFF.

The CDR3 loop is CASSQEDGETQYF. Here the CDR3 DNA reads TGTGCCAGCAGCCAAGAAGACGGGGAGACCCAGTACTTC. The V gene is TRBV4-2, the J gene TRBJ2-5; D is ambiguous. V was cut by 0 bases and J by 5 bases, with 7 bases left in between. The CDR3 sequence is 13 residues long. CDR1 is LGHNA and CDR2 is YNFKEQ in the germline V gene.

The rearrangement links TRBV7-6 to TRBJ2-1; weak D call: TRBD1 (5 bases). Trimming cost V 1 base and J 7 bases, with 17 bases left between them. This CDR3 comprises 16 residues. Germline values: CDR1 SGHVS, CDR2 FNYEAQ. The CDR3 bases are TGTGCCAGCAGCTTAGAGGTTCAGGGTATAGGGAATGAGCAGTTCTTC. Translation: CASSLEVQGIGNEQFF.

The chain is built from TRBV6-5 and TRBJ2-5; D is perhaps TRBD2 (6 bases). The CDR3 loop spans 15 amino acids. V was cut by 0 bases and J by 4 bases, with 12 bases left in between. Germline assignment: CDR1 MNHEY and CDR2 SVGAGI. The CDR3 coding sequence is TGTGCCAGCAGTTACTCGAGCGGGTATGGAGAGACCCAGTACTTC. This codes for CASSYSSGYGETQYF.